Shown below are 3 T cell receptor beta chains from a single sample sequenced in a study of response to subunit inactivated influenza vaccine. TCRdb analysed the RT-PCR reads with MiXCR anew, one entry per CDR3 protein. This sample has about 620,000 distinct CDR3 sequences; roughly 12% occur once, and the top ten carry roughly 10%. The sequencing here drew on PBMCs from blood, taken on the day of vaccination. The source of these receptors is a man in his fifties who received an inactivated influenza vaccine.

V is TRBV5-1 and J is TRBJ2-7; no definite D call. V lost 0 bases and J lost 3, with 10 bases in between. The CDR3 is 14 amino acids. CDR1 and CDR2 (germline): SGHRS, YFSETQ. The CDR3 region is CASSLEQPLYEQYF. CDR3 in DNA: TGCGCCAGCAGCTTGGAACAGCCTCTCTACGAGCAGTACTTC.

This clonotype was seen at least ten times. The V and J genes are TRBV11-2 and TRBJ2-5; no clear D. Trimming cost V 1 base and J 7 bases, with 10 bases left between them. CDR3 length: 13 amino acids. Per the germline V gene, CDR1 is SGHAT and CDR2 is FQNNGV. CDR3 nucleotides: TGTGCCAGCAGCTTAGGTTTCCTTGGGACCCAGTACTTC. Its protein is CASSLGFLGTQYF.

This clonotype was observed at least ten times. The CDR3 nucleotides are TGTGCCAGCAGTCCTTCCAGGGGTAGCAATCAGCCCCAGCATTTT. Translating gives CASSPSRGSNQPQHF. The V and J genes are TRBV27 and TRBJ1-5; D may be TRBD1 (6 bases). The CDR3 spans 15 residues. V was pared by 5 bases and J by 0 bases, with 11 bases between. Germline CDR1 and CDR2: MNHEY and SMNVEV (reference sequence).